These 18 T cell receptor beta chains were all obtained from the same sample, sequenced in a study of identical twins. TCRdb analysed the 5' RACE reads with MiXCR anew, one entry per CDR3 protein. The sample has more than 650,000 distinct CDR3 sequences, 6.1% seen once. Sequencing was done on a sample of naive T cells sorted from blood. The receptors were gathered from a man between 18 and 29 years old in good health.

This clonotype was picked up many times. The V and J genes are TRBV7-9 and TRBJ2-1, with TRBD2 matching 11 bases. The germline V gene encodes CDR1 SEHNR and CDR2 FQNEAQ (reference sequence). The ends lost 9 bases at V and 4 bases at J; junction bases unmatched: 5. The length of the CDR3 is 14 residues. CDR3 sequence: CARTSGDVYNEQFF. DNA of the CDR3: TGTGCCAGGACTAGCGGGGACGTTTACAATGAGCAGTTCTTC.

CDR3 bases: TGCAGCGTTGGCCCCGGACTAGCGGGAGTCCATGAGCAGTTCTTC. Translation: CSVGPGLAGVHEQFF. The chain links TRBV29-1 to TRBJ2-1; 13 bases agree with TRBD2. Germline values: CDR1 SQVTM, CDR2 ANQGSEA. J was trimmed by 8 bases and V by 4 bases; bases with no gene match: 8. CDR3 length equals 15 residues.

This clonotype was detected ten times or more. The CDR3 DNA follows: TGTGCCAGCAGTTATCCCAGACAGGGGACAGATACGCAGTATTTT. Protein: CASSYPRQGTDTQYF. The gene calls are TRBV6-5 and TRBJ2-3, with TRBD1 matching over 8 bases. Germline V CDR1 and CDR2: MNHEY, SVGAGI. This CDR3 is built from 15 residues. The V segment lost 3 bases and the J segment 3 bases; nucleotides outside the gene matches: 5.

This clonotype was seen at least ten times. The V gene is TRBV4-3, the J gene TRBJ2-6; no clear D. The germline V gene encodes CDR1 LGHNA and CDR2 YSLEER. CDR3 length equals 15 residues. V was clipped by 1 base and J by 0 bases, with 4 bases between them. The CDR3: CASSQGSSGANVLTF. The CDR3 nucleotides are TGCGCCAGCAGCCAAGGGAGCTCTGGGGCCAACGTCCTGACTTTC.

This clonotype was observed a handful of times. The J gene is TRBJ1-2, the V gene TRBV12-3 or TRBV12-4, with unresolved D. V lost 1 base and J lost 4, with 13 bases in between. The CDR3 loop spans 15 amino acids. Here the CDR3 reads CASSLDGVLLYGYTF. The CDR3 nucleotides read TGTGCCAGCAGTTTAGATGGGGTCCTCCTCTATGGCTACACCTTC.

The CDR3 reads CASSQEDRDQNIQYF. Here the CDR3 DNA reads TGTGCCAGCAGCCAAGAGGACAGGGACCAAAACATTCAGTACTTC. The V call is TRBV4-2, the J call TRBJ2-4; 8 bases line up with TRBD1. This CDR3 has 15 residues. Germline lookup yields CDR1 LGHNA and CDR2 YNFKEQ. V shed 0 bases and J 5 bases; nucleotides not matched to a gene: 3.

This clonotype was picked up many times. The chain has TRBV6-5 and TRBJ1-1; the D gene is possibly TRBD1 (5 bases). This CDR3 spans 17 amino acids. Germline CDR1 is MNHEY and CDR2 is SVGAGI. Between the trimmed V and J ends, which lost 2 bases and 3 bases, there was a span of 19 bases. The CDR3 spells CASSYDPAGPRDTEAFF. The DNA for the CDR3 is TGTGCCAGCAGTTACGATCCCGCGGGACCTCGGGACACTGAAGCTTTCTTT.

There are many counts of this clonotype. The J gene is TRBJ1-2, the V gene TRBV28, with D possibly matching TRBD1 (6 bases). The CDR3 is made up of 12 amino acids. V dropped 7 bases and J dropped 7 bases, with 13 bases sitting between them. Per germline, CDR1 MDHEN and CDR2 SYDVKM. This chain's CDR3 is CASNLGTPGYTF. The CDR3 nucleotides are TGTGCCAGCAACCTCGGGACACCTGGCTACACCTTC.

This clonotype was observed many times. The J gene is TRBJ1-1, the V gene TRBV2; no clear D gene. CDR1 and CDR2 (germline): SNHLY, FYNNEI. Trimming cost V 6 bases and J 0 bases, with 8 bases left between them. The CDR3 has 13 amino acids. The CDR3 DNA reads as TGTGCCAGCAGCCAGTACATGAACACTGAAGCTTTCTTT. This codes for CASSQYMNTEAFF.

CDR3 protein: CASSPNRASNQPQHF. The CDR3 nucleotides read TGTGCCAGCTCACCAAACAGGGCTAGCAATCAGCCCCAGCATTTT. The V gene is TRBV18, the J gene TRBJ1-5, with a possible D match to TRBD1 (6 bases). CDR3 length: 15 residues. Trimming pared 2 bases from V and 0 bases from J, leaving 8 bases between. The V gene's germline CDR1 is KGHSH and CDR2 LQKENI.

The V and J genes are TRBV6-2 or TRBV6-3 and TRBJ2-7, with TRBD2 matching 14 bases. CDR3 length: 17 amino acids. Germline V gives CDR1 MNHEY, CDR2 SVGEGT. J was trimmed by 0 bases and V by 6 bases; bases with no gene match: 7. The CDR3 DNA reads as TGTGCCAGCAGCTCGGGACTAGCGGGAGTGAGCTCCTACGAGCAGTACTTC. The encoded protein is CASSSGLAGVSSYEQYF.

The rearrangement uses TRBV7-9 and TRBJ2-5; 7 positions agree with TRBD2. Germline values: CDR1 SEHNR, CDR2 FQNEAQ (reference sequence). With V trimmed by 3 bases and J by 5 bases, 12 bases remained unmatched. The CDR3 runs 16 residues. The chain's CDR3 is CASSLVTRGSGETQYF. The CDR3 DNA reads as TGTGCCAGCAGCTTGGTTACCCGCGGGAGCGGGGAGACCCAGTACTTC.

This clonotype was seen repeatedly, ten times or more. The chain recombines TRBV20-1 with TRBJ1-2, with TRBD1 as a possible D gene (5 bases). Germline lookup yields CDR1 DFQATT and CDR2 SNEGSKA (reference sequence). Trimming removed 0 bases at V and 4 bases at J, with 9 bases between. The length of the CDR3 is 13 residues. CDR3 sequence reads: CSARDKGLYGYTF. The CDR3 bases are TGCAGTGCTAGAGACAAGGGGCTCTATGGCTACACCTTC.

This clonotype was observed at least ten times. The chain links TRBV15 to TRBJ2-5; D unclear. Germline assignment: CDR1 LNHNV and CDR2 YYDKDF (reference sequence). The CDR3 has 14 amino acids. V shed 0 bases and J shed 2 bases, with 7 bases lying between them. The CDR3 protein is CATSRDGRQETQYF. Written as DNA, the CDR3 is TGTGCCACCAGCAGAGATGGACGGCAAGAGACCCAGTACTTC. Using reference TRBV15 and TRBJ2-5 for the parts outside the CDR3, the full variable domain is DAMVIQNPRYQVTQFGKPVTLSCSQTLNHNVMYWYQQKSSQAPKLLFHYYDKDFNNEADTPDNFQSRRPNTSFCFLDIRSPGLGDTAMYLCATSRDGRQETQYFGPGTRLLVL.

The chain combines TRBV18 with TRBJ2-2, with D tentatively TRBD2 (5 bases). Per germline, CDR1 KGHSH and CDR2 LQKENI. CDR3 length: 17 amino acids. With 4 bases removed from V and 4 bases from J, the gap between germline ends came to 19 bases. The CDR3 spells CASSRKILAEVTGELFF. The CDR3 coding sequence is TGTGCCAGCTCACGGAAGATCCTAGCAGAAGTCACCGGGGAGCTGTTTTTT.

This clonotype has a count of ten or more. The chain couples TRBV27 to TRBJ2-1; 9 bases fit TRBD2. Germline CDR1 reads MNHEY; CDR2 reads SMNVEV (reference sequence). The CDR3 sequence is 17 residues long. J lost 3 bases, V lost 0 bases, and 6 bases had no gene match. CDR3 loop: CASSLSGLAGLYNEQFF. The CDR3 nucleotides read TGTGCCAGCAGTTTATCTGGGCTAGCGGGACTCTACAATGAGCAGTTCTTC.

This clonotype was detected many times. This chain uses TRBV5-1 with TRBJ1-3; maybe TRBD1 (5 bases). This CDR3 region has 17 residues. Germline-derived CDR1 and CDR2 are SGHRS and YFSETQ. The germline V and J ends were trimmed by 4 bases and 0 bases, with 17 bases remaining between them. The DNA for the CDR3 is TGCGCCAGCAGCCCATATCAAGACAGAGGCTCTGGAAACACCATATATTTT. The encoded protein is CASSPYQDRGSGNTIYF.

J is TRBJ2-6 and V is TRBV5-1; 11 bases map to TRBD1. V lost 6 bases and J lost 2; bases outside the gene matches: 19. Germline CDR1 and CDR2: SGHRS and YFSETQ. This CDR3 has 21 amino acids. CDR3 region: CASTPAPGQGAATTGANVLTF. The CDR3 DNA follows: TGCGCCAGCACCCCCGCTCCCGGACAGGGGGCTGCTACGACTGGGGCCAACGTCCTGACTTTC.